A selection of T cell receptor beta chains follows, all from one sample in a study of cytomegalovirus exposure and HLA in healthy donors. Some clones are missing from TCRdb's copy, which holds only in-frame ones; the method was immunoSEQ multiplex PCR. The sample has roughly 140,000 clones; approximately 80% are singletons. The sequencing sample was made of PBMCs. The source of these receptors is a male donor in good health and CMV-seronegative. Each CDR3 is given with its conserved first and last residue. The order of the fields is J gene, V gene, D gene, clone size, CDR3 protein, CDR3 DNA. The D gene is left open where the match is weak. Size is stated for part of the rows, as once, few or many counts, or as a class when the clone is expanded.

TRBJ2-5,TRBV7-9,TRBD1,few,CASSFWDSKETQYF,TGTGCCAGCTCGTTTTGGGACAGCAAAGAGACCCAGTACTTC
TRBJ1-6,TRBV27,TRBD1,-,CASSPTTGFGSPLHF,TGTGCCAGCAGTCCGACGACAGGGTTCGGTTCACCCCTCCACTTT
TRBJ1-2,TRBV7-9,TRBD1,-,CASSTGASYTF,TGTGCCAGCAGCACAGGGGCAAGCTACACCTTC
TRBJ1-2,TRBV7-2,-,-,CASSFGWGGYGYTF,TGTGCCAGCAGCTTTGGTTGGGGGGGCTATGGCTACACCTTC
TRBJ2-7,TRBV4-2,-,-,CASSQDVGRLSYEQYF,TGTGCCAGCAGCCAAGATGTAGGCAGGCTCTCCTACGAGCAGTACTTC
TRBJ1-2,TRBV11-2,-,-,CASSLGYSNYGYTF,TGTGCCAGCAGCTTAGGGTACAGTAACTATGGCTACACCTTC
TRBJ2-7,TRBV18,-,-,CASSPTGSSYEQYF,TGTGCCAGCTCACCGACAGGTAGCTCCTACGAGCAGTACTTC
TRBJ2-2,TRBV18,-,once,CASSSEGLHTGELFF,TGTGCCAGCTCATCCGAGGGACTGCACACCGGGGAGCTGTTTTTT
TRBJ1-2,TRBV11-2,-,-,CASSPPEGYGYTF,TGTGCCAGCAGCCCTCCGGAGGGCTATGGCTACACCTTC
TRBJ1-5,TRBV30,-,-,CAWSVGTFTQPQHF,TGTGCCTGGAGTGTTGGGACTTTCACTCAGCCCCAGCATTTT
TRBJ2-5,TRBV11-2,-,once,CASSSEHLAQYF,TGTGCCAGCAGCTCGGAGCATTTGGCCCAGTACTTC
TRBJ2-3,TRBV5-5,TRBD2,-,CASSRAGGHSDTQYF,TGTGCCAGCAGCCGAGCGGGGGGGCATTCAGATACGCAGTATTTT
TRBJ2-3,TRBV7-6,TRBD2,few,CASSLLQGGLSDTQYF,TGTGCCAGCAGCTTACTTCAGGGAGGGCTATCAGATACGCAGTATTTT
TRBJ2-6,TRBV5-1,-,-,CASSYLSGRGANVLTF,TGCGCCAGCAGCTACCTTTCCGGTCGGGGGGCCAACGTCCTGACTTTC
TRBJ1-2,TRBV5-1,TRBD1,-,CASSFLPGQNYGYTF,TGCGCCAGCAGCTTTTTACCGGGACAGAACTATGGCTACACCTTC
TRBJ1-1,TRBV2,-,-,CARCRGNTEAFF,TGTGCCAGGTGTAGGGGGAACACTGAAGCTTTCTTT
TRBJ2-7,TRBV11-2,-,few,CASSSGLSYEQYF,TGTGCCAGCAGTTCAGGACTTTCCTACGAGCAGTACTTC
TRBJ1-5,TRBV4-1,-,once,CASSQEGAGPWPQHF,TGCGCCAGCAGCCAAGAAGGGGCAGGGCCGTGGCCCCAGCATTTT
TRBJ2-3,TRBV10-1,-,-,CASPGSWYTDTQYF,TGCGCCAGCCCAGGCAGCTGGTACACAGATACGCAGTATTTT
TRBJ2-5,TRBV30,TRBD2,once,CAWNQGGPFQETQYF,TGTGCCTGGAACCAGGGAGGGCCCTTCCAAGAGACCCAGTACTTC
TRBJ1-2,TRBV7-2,-,-,CASSLGGRGYGYTF,TGTGCCAGCAGCTTAGGGGGGCGGGGGTATGGCTACACCTTC
TRBJ2-1,TRBV5-4,TRBD1,-,CASSIRDRPNNEQFF,TGTGCCAGCAGCATACGGGACAGGCCTAACAATGAGCAGTTCTTC
TRBJ2-7,TRBV6-1,-,-,CASSWTTSYEQYF,TGTGCCAGCAGCTGGACTACGTCCTACGAGCAGTACTTC
TRBJ2-4,TRBV5-1,-,-,CASSLWEGDKNIQYF,TGCGCCAGCAGCTTGTGGGAAGGGGACAAAAACATTCAGTACTTC
TRBJ2-7,TRBV5-1,-,-,CASSLGAGLTYEQYF,TGCGCCAGCAGCTTAGGTGCGGGCCTGACCTACGAGCAGTACTTC
TRBJ2-3,TRBV4-1,-,-,CASSQLGVSTDTQYF,TGCGCCAGCAGCCAACTAGGGGTCAGCACAGATACGCAGTATTTT
TRBJ1-2,TRBV14,-,-,CASSQDHPGDYGYTF,TGTGCCAGCAGCCAAGACCACCCGGGGGACTATGGCTACACCTTC
TRBJ1-4,TRBV5-1,-,once,CASSLEGATNEKLFF,TGCGCCAGCAGCTTGGAAGGGGCAACTAATGAAAAACTGTTTTTT
TRBJ2-1,TRBV27,TRBD2,-,CASRSGGLIYNEQFF,TGTGCCAGCCGAAGCGGGGGTTTGATCTACAATGAGCAGTTCTTC
TRBJ1-1,TRBV27,TRBD1,-,CASSLTPTGKVTEAFF,TGTGCCAGCAGTCTCACCCCGACAGGGAAAGTGACTGAAGCTTTCTTT
TRBJ2-5,TRBV11-2,-,once,CASSLGFIGGETQYF,TGTGCCAGCAGCTTAGGGTTCATCGGGGGAGAGACCCAGTACTTC
TRBJ2-1,TRBV5-4,-,-,CASSTTSYGLIEQFF,TGTGCCAGCAGCACTACTAGTTATGGTCTCATCGAGCAGTTCTTC
TRBJ1-2,TRBV7-6,TRBD1,-,CASSARQGSTNYGYTF,TGTGCCAGCAGCGCCCGACAGGGCTCAACTAACTATGGCTACACCTTC
TRBJ1-2,TRBV4-2,TRBD1,-,CASSPGTGNYGYTF,TGTGCCAGCAGCCCCGGGACAGGGAACTATGGCTACACCTTC
TRBJ2-5,TRBV5-4,-,-,CASRRGTDPETQYF,TGTGCCAGCAGACGCGGGACAGACCCCGAGACCCAGTACTTC
TRBJ2-2,TRBV5-6,TRBD1,-,CASSWTGGLAGELFF,TGTGCCAGCAGCTGGACAGGGGGCCTTGCCGGGGAGCTGTTTTTT
TRBJ1-6,TRBV27,TRBD1,-,CASSSRDRGSPLHF,TGTGCCAGCAGTTCTCGGGACAGGGGTTCACCCCTCCACTTT
TRBJ2-7,TRBV11-2,-,-,CASSLDLTGRRRYEQYF,TGTGCCAGCAGCTTAGATCTCACAGGACGGCGGAGATACGAGCAGTACTTC
TRBJ2-5,TRBV28,-,-,CASTGGDETQYF,TGTGCCAGCACGGGGGGCGACGAGACCCAGTACTTC
TRBJ1-3,TRBV13,-,-,CASSWTGRSRNTIYF,TGTGCCAGCAGCTGGACGGGAAGGTCCAGAAACACCATATATTTT
TRBJ2-7,TRBV27,TRBD1,-,CASSHRGPYEQYF,TGTGCCAGCAGCCACAGGGGACCCTACGAGCAGTACTTC
TRBJ2-7,TRBV28,-,-,CASSPRDISYEQYF,TGTGCCAGCAGTCCCCGGGACATCTCCTACGAGCAGTACTTC
TRBJ2-1,TRBV11-2,-,-,CASSPVLNEQFF,TGTGCCAGCAGCCCAGTGTTAAATGAGCAGTTCTTC
TRBJ1-1,TRBV5-5,-,-,CASSLESGRWAFF,TGTGCCAGCAGCTTGGAAAGCGGCCGATGGGCTTTCTTT
TRBJ2-7,TRBV27,TRBD2,few,CASSGGNYEQYF,TGTGCCAGCAGCGGGGGGAACTACGAGCAGTACTTC
TRBJ2-2,TRBV9,-,-,CASSVAYAAVELFF,TGTGCCAGCAGCGTGGCTTATGCGGCGGTTGAGCTGTTTTTT